This entry features one T cell receptor (beta chain) sequence. Its recognized antigen is unknown. No much larger clone exists at a distance of one base, and base qualities are not known. The data belong to a study of blood T cell repertoires in COVID-19 (dated by TCRdb to 2018 to 2020). Describing the broader study: Samples covering the acute and convalescent phases of COVID-19 were provided by collaborators in the United States, Italy and Spain. The prospective study material was composed of cDNA or gDNA derived from T cells, B-cell-depleted T cells, or PBMCs. The dataset comprised deeply sampled blood TCRbeta repertoires from subjects exposed to, actively infected with, or recovered from COVID-19. The repertoires were made available in a free public database intended to serve as a resource for research on the immune response to SARS-CoV-2. Samples were obtained from the ongoing ImmuneRACE study (first 160 participants) and from 1,254 subjects provided by 6 global collaborators. A de-identified subject ID, COVID-19 status, age in years and sex were almost always included in the sample metadata. Where available, HLA class I and class II types were obtained from metadata supplied by the sample provider rather than from assay-based typing. General study outcomes and caveats: The quantity of clinical and demographic metadata differed by source and by participant and was supplied without curation.

TCRbeta CDR3 regions were amplified from genomic DNA by means of the immunoSEQ Assay, a bias-controlled multiplex PCR. Per the original workflow: Nucleated cell counts per sample were estimated from amplification of reference gene primers within the assay. To quantify the absolute abundance of each unique TCRbeta CDR3 rearrangement, sequence reads were collapsed and filtered. For each sample, productive Simpson clonality was calculated as the square root of Simpson's diversity index across productive rearrangements. The immuneACCESS repertoire file appears here via TCRdb, limited to in-frame rearrangements. These files lack a portion of the clones; in checked studies, under half of the deficit traces to unresolved V genes, and the cause of the others is not known. The V and J calls and clone size were taken over from that table, and D and trimming were inferred from the DNA. The sample data list 70,000 or so clones, and 90% of these were observed just once. Approximately 4.9% of the sample is taken by the ten largest.

Whole blood was collected in K2EDTA tubes by collaborating institutions according to the institutions' own protocols. For TCRbeta analysis, collaborator samples were shipped as frozen whole blood, as isolated PBMCs, or as DNA extracted from either sample type. The CDR3 starts with the cysteine, ends with the phenylalanine, and has 12 residues. The kept DNA is CDR3 alone, 36 bases in frame from the first base. The germline V gene gives CDR1 as ENHRY and CDR2 as SYGVKD. A distance of 17 bases separates the germline ends of V and J, which lose 6 bases and 15 bases respectively. The sequencing sample was made of peripheral blood. The TCR sequence derives from a woman between 18 and 29 years old with acute or convalescent COVID-19. In this chain, TRBV10-3 is recombined with TRBJ1-4; the D gene is possibly TRBD1, with 6 bases matching. The nucleotides are TGTGCCATCAGCCAGAACAGGGAAAGTTTGTTTTTT. This encodes CAISQNRESLFF.